The rows below give T cell receptor beta chains drawn from one sample of a study of blood T cell repertoires in COVID-19. Assay: immunoSEQ multiplex PCR; the TCRdb copy retains only in-frame clones and omits some. This table holds 80,000 to 100,000 clones, 86% found once. The sample consisted of peripheral blood. Every receptor here comes from a woman of 80 years or more with acute or convalescent COVID-19. CDR3s include the opening cysteine and the closing phenylalanine or tryptophan. The order of the fields is clone size, D gene, J gene, V gene, CDR3 protein, CDR3 DNA. D genes are given only for firm matches. Clone size is given for some rows only: seen once, a few or many times, or a class if the clone is expanded.

clone size: -; D gene: -; J gene: TRBJ1-4; V gene: TRBV5-1; CDR3 protein: CASSGGHSNEKLFF; CDR3 DNA: TGCGCCAGCTCTGGGGGACATTCGAATGAAAAACTGTTTTTT
clone size: -; D gene: TRBD2; J gene: TRBJ2-2; V gene: TRBV5-6; CDR3 protein: CASSWGLAGFNTGELFF; CDR3 DNA: TGTGCCAGCAGCTGGGGGCTAGCGGGCTTCAACACCGGGGAGCTGTTTTTT
clone size: few; D gene: -; J gene: TRBJ1-1; V gene: TRBV6-2/TRBV6-3; CDR3 protein: CASSFIGNTEAFF; CDR3 DNA: TGTGCCAGCAGTTTTATCGGGAACACTGAAGCTTTCTTT
clone size: -; D gene: TRBD1; J gene: TRBJ1-4; V gene: TRBV6-5; CDR3 protein: CASSYSGTGLEKLFF; CDR3 DNA: TGTGCCAGCAGTTACTCGGGGACAGGGCTTGAAAAACTGTTTTTT
clone size: -; D gene: TRBD1; J gene: TRBJ1-3; V gene: TRBV9; CDR3 protein: CASSVQSTGPGNTIYF; CDR3 DNA: TGTGCCAGCAGCGTACAGTCGACAGGGCCCGGAAACACCATATATTTT
clone size: -; D gene: TRBD2; J gene: TRBJ2-2; V gene: TRBV6-1; CDR3 protein: CASSEGAGGRQLGELFF; CDR3 DNA: TGTGCCAGCAGTGAAGGAGCGGGGGGGCGACAACTAGGGGAGCTGTTTTTT
clone size: -; D gene: -; J gene: TRBJ1-2; V gene: TRBV5-1; CDR3 protein: CASSLVGAAANYGYTF; CDR3 DNA: TGCGCCAGCAGCTTGGTTGGGGCAGCAGCTAACTATGGCTACACCTTC
clone size: -; D gene: TRBD2; J gene: TRBJ2-7; V gene: TRBV28; CDR3 protein: CASSLLSAGVSEQYF; CDR3 DNA: TGTGCCAGCAGTTTATTGTCAGCGGGGGTAAGTGAGCAGTACTTC
clone size: -; D gene: -; J gene: TRBJ1-2; V gene: TRBV28; CDR3 protein: CASRATGRDGYTF; CDR3 DNA: TGTGCCAGCAGGGCCACAGGGAGGGATGGCTACACCTTC
clone size: -; D gene: -; J gene: TRBJ2-7; V gene: TRBV5-4; CDR3 protein: CASSFAGASPYEQYF; CDR3 DNA: TGTGCCAGCAGCTTCGCAGGGGCCTCCCCCTACGAGCAGTACTTC
clone size: -; D gene: -; J gene: TRBJ1-2; V gene: TRBV24-1; CDR3 protein: CATSDSMGAPIGYTF; CDR3 DNA: TGTGCCACCAGTGATTCCATGGGGGCCCCTATAGGCTACACCTTC
clone size: -; D gene: TRBD1; J gene: TRBJ2-5; V gene: TRBV5-1; CDR3 protein: CASSSGQGGETQYF; CDR3 DNA: TGCGCCAGCAGCTCGGGACAGGGAGGAGAGACCCAGTACTTC
clone size: -; D gene: -; J gene: TRBJ1-5; V gene: TRBV7-2; CDR3 protein: CASSLVDQPQHF; CDR3 DNA: TGTGCCAGCAGCTTAGTCGATCAGCCCCAGCATTTT
clone size: -; D gene: -; J gene: TRBJ2-1; V gene: TRBV5-1; CDR3 protein: CASSLELAPYNEQFF; CDR3 DNA: TGCGCCAGCAGCTTGGAACTAGCCCCCTACAATGAGCAGTTCTTC
clone size: once; D gene: TRBD1; J gene: TRBJ2-7; V gene: TRBV30; CDR3 protein: CAWSVKTGVYEQYF; CDR3 DNA: TGTGCCTGGAGTGTAAAAACAGGGGTTTACGAGCAGTACTTC
clone size: -; D gene: TRBD1; J gene: TRBJ1-1; V gene: TRBV7-9; CDR3 protein: CASSLGGTGGLTTEAFF; CDR3 DNA: TGTGCCAGCAGCTTAGGAGGGACAGGGGGGCTAACCACTGAAGCTTTCTTT
clone size: -; D gene: -; J gene: TRBJ2-7; V gene: TRBV6-5; CDR3 protein: CASSQTGSYEGEQYF; CDR3 DNA: TGTGCCAGCAGTCAGACAGGCAGCTACGAGGGAGAGCAGTACTTC
clone size: -; D gene: -; J gene: TRBJ1-4; V gene: TRBV3-1/TRBV3-2; CDR3 protein: CASSLRGQGEKLFF; CDR3 DNA: TGTGCCAGCAGCCTCCGAGGGCAGGGGGAAAAACTGTTTTTT
clone size: -; D gene: -; J gene: TRBJ2-5; V gene: TRBV5-1; CDR3 protein: CASSLEVGGPETQYF; CDR3 DNA: TGCGCCAGCAGCTTGGAGGTGGGGGGGCCAGAGACCCAGTACTTC
clone size: -; D gene: -; J gene: TRBJ2-7; V gene: TRBV6-1; CDR3 protein: CASSEPYEQYF; CDR3 DNA: TGTGCCAGCAGTGAACCATACGAGCAGTACTTC
clone size: -; D gene: TRBD2; J gene: TRBJ2-7; V gene: TRBV11-1; CDR3 protein: CASSSPGLAGVQEQYF; CDR3 DNA: TGTGCCAGCAGCTCACCCGGACTAGCGGGGGTGCAAGAGCAGTACTTC
clone size: -; D gene: -; J gene: TRBJ1-3; V gene: TRBV27; CDR3 protein: CASSLRGSGNTIYF; CDR3 DNA: TGTGCCAGCAGTTTAAGGGGTTCTGGAAACACCATATATTTT
clone size: -; D gene: TRBD2; J gene: TRBJ2-7; V gene: TRBV27; CDR3 protein: CASSLRGTSGVYEQYF; CDR3 DNA: TGTGCCAGCAGCCTGAGGGGAACTAGCGGGGTGTACGAGCAGTACTTC
clone size: -; D gene: -; J gene: TRBJ1-1; V gene: TRBV7-9; CDR3 protein: CASSPRGGTEAFF; CDR3 DNA: TGTGCCAGCAGTCCACGGGGGGGAACTGAAGCTTTCTTT
clone size: -; D gene: TRBD1; J gene: TRBJ2-7; V gene: TRBV3-1/TRBV3-2; CDR3 protein: CASSFRDRPYEQYF; CDR3 DNA: TGTGCCAGCAGCTTCCGGGACAGACCCTACGAGCAGTACTTC
clone size: -; D gene: TRBD1; J gene: TRBJ1-6; V gene: TRBV7-9; CDR3 protein: CASSLIQGNSPLHF; CDR3 DNA: TGTGCCAGCAGCTTGATACAGGGGAATTCACCCCTCCACTTT
clone size: -; D gene: -; J gene: TRBJ1-5; V gene: TRBV18; CDR3 protein: CASSPDRDFSNQPQHF; CDR3 DNA: TGTGCCAGCTCACCAGACAGAGACTTTAGCAATCAGCCCCAGCATTTT
clone size: -; D gene: -; J gene: TRBJ1-2; V gene: TRBV2; CDR3 protein: CASSEGRQYGYTF; CDR3 DNA: TGTGCCAGCAGTGAAGGAAGACAGTATGGCTACACCTTC
clone size: -; D gene: -; J gene: TRBJ1-5; V gene: TRBV7-2; CDR3 protein: CASSLKGGGNQPQHF; CDR3 DNA: TGTGCCAGCAGCTTAAAAGGGGGTGGGAATCAGCCCCAGCATTTT
clone size: -; D gene: TRBD2; J gene: TRBJ2-5; V gene: TRBV12-3/TRBV12-4; CDR3 protein: CASSFSGGETQYF; CDR3 DNA: TGTGCCAGCAGTTTTAGCGGGGGGGAGACCCAGTACTTC
clone size: few; D gene: -; J gene: TRBJ2-1; V gene: TRBV5-1; CDR3 protein: CASSYGATGNEQFF; CDR3 DNA: TGCGCCAGCAGTTACGGAGCGACGGGGAATGAGCAGTTCTTC